The present entry profiles one T cell receptor (beta chain) with its context. This entry is derived from a study of blood T cell repertoires in COVID-19. Study background: T cells, B-cell-depleted T cells, or PBMCs provided the cDNA or gDNA that served as material.

V lost 4 bases, J lost 8 bases, and 17 bases stayed unmatched. The germline CDR1 and CDR2 sequences are SGHDT and YYEEEE. The CDR3 has 16 residues. The protocol was immunoSEQ multiplex PCR, while the TCRdb copy is restricted to in-frame clones and leaves out a portion. Of about 130,000 clones detected, about nine tenths appear once; the ten largest clones hold around 3.8%. The chain is built from TRBV5-6 and TRBJ1-1; 7 bases are shared with TRBD1. The sample taken for sequencing was peripheral blood. This TCR was sampled from a man aged 50 to 59 with active COVID-19. This CDR3 is CASSLLPGQKTAEAFF. The CDR3 nucleotides read TGTGCCAGCAGCCTACTGCCGGGACAGAAAACAGCAGAAGCTTTCTTT.